This entry features one T cell receptor beta chain sequence. Its matching antigen is unknown. 13 Jbeta primers and 60 Vbeta primers were used for the PCR. Sequencing used immunoSEQ multiplex PCR; TCRdb keeps in-frame clones, though not all of them. This sample has 90,000 to 100,000 clones; over 8% occur once, and the top ten carry 4.5% to 6.5%. This sample is drawn from a study of cytomegalovirus exposure and HLA in healthy donors. Across the study: Samples from HLA-typed donors yielded about 85 million unique TCRs in an early data release.

Broader study findings: Other equally common chains were less clonally expanded than HLA-associated TCR beta chains, a later analysis showed. In an earlier analysis, about 87% or about 30%: the productive usage of most TCR beta V segments. At a 0.05 false discovery rate, a later analysis found over 15,000 TCR beta sequences to be associated with HLA alleles.

The CDR3 runs 18 residues. V lost 3 bases and J 8 bases, leaving 27 bases between the germline ends. Germline V gives CDR1 SGDLS, CDR2 YYNGEE. The specimen sequenced was PBMCs. This clonotype was obtained from a man aged 50 to 59 in good health and CMV-seropositive. The chain recombines TRBV9 with TRBJ2-1; weak D call: TRBD2 (7 bases). CDR3 bases: TGTGCCAGCAGCGGAGGCCCTAGCAGGGAGGGGGGCTGGCATGAGCAGTTCTTC. It encodes CASSGGPSREGGWHEQFF.